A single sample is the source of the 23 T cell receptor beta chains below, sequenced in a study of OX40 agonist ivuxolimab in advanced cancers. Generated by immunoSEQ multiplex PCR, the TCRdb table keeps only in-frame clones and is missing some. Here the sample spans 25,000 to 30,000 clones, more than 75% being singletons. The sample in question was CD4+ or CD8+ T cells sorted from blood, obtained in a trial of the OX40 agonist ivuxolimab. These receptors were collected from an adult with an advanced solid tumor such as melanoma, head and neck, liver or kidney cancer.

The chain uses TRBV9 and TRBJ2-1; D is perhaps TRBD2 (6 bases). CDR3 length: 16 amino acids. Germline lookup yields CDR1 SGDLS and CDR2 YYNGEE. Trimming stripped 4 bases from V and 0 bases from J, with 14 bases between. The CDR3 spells CASSPVSGLSYNEQFF. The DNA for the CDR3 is TGTGCCAGCAGCCCTGTTAGCGGCCTCTCCTACAATGAGCAGTTCTTC.

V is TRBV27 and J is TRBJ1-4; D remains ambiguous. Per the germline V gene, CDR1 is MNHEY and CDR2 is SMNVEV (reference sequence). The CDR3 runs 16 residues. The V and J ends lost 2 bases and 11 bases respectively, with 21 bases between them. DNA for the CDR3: TGTGCCAGCAGTTTAGTTATCGCGGGCTCGGCATGGAAACTGTTTTTT. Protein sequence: CASSLVIAGSAWKLFF.

CDR3 loop: CASSTGSYEQYF. For the CDR3, the DNA is TGTGCCAGCAGTACGGGGTCCTACGAGCAGTACTTC. This chain connects TRBV28 to TRBJ2-7; a possible D gene is TRBD2 (5 bases). V lost 5 bases to trimming and J lost 1 base, with 6 bases between them. Germline CDR1 and CDR2: MDHEN and SYDVKM. The CDR3 extends over 12 amino acids.

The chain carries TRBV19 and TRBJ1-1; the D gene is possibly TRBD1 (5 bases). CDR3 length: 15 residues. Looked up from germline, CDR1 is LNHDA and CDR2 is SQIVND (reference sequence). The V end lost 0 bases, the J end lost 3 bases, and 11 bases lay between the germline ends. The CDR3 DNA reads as TGTGCCAGTAGTATAGATCTAAGGGGCGACACTGAAGCTTTCTTT. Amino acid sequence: CASSIDLRGDTEAFF.

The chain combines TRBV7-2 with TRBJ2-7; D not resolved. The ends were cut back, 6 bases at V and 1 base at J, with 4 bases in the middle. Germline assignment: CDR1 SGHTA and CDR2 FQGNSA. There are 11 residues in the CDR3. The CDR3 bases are TGTGCCAGCAGTCTATCCTACGAGCAGTACTTC. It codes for CASSLSYEQYF.

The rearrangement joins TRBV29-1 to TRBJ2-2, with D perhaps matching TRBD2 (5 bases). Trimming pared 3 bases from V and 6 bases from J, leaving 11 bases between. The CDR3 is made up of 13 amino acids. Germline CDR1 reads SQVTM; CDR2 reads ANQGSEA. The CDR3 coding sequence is TGCAGCGTTGATTCGGGGATCTCCGGGGAGCTGTTTTTT. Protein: CSVDSGISGELFF.

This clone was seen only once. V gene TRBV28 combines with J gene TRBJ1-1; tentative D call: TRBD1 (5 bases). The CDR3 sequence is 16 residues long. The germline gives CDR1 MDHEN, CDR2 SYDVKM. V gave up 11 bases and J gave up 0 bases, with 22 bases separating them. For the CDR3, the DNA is TGTGCCGGGAGCAGGGATGAGACACCCATGAACACTGAAGCTTTCTTT. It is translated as CAGSRDETPMNTEAFF.

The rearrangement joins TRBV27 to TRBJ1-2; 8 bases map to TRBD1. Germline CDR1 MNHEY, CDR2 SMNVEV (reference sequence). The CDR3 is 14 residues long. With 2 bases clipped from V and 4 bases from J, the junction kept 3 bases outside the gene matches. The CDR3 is CASSLAGGSYGYTF. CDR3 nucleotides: TGTGCCAGCAGTTTAGCAGGGGGCAGCTATGGCTACACCTTC.

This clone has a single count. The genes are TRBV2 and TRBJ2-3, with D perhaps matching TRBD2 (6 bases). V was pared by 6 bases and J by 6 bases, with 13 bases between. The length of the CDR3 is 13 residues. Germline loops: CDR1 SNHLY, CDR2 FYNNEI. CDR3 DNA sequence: TGTGCCAGCAGGAGCCTTGGGGGGGATACGCAGTATTTT. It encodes CASRSLGGDTQYF.

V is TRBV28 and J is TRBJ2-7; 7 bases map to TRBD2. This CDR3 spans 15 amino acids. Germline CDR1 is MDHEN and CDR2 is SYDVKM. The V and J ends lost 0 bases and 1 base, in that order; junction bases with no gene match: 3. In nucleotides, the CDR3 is TGTGCCAGCAGTTTATGGGCTAGCGGTTCCTACGAGCAGTACTTC. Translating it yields CASSLWASGSYEQYF.

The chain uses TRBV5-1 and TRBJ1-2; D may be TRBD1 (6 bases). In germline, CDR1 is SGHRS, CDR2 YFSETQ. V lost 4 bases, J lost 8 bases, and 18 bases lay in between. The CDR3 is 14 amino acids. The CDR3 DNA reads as TGCGCCAGCAGCCCCCAGGGGCAGGGCTCAGGCTACACCTTC. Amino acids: CASSPQGQGSGYTF.

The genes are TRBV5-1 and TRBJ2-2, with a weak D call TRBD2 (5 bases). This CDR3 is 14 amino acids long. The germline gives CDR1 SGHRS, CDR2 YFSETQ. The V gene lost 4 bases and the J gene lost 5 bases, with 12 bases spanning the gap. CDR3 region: CASSPAGGTGELFF. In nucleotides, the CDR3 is TGCGCCAGCAGCCCTGCGGGCGGAACCGGGGAGCTGTTTTTT.

This chain's CDR3 is CASSLFGGGSYEQYF. CDR3 coding DNA: TGTGCCAGCAGCCTCTTTGGGGGAGGCTCCTACGAGCAGTACTTC. The chain recombines TRBV9 with TRBJ2-7; D is possibly TRBD2 (6 bases). The CDR3 spans 15 residues. CDR1 and CDR2 from the germline V gene are SGDLS and YYNGEE. V was shortened by 4 bases and J by 0 bases, with 14 bases between the two germline ends.

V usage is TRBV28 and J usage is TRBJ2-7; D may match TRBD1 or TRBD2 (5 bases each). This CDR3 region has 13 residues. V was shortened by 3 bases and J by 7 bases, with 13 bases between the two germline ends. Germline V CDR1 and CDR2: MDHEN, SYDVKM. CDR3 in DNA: TGTGCCAGCAGTTTCGAAGGGACGAGGGAGCAGTACTTC. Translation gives CASSFEGTREQYF. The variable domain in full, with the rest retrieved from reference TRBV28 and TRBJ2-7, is DVKVTQSSRYLVKRTGEKVFLECVQDMDHENMFWYRQDPGLGLRLIYFSYDVKMKEKGDIPEGYSVSREKKERFSLILESASTNQTSMYLCASSFEGTREQYFGPGTRLTVT.

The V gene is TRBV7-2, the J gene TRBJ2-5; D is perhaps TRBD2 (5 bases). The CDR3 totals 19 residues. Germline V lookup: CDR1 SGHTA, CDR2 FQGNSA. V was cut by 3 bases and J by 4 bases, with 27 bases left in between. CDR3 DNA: TGTGCCAGCAGCTTCGAGGTGTGGGGAGATTCCGCGTTTTCAGAGACCCAGTACTTC. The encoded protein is CASSFEVWGDSAFSETQYF.

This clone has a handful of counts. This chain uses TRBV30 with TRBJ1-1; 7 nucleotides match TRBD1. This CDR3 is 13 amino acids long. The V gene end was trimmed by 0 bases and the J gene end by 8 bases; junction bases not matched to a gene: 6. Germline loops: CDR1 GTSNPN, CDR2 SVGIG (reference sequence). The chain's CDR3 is CAWSVSTGVEAFF. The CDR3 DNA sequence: TGTGCCTGGAGTGTATCCACAGGGGTGGAAGCTTTCTTT.

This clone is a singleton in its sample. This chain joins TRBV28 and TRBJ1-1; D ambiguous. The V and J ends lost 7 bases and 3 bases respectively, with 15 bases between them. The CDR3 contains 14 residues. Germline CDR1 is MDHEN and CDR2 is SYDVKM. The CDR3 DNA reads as TGTGCCAGCATCCCTGACGGGTGGCACACTGAAGCTTTCTTT. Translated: CASIPDGWHTEAFF.

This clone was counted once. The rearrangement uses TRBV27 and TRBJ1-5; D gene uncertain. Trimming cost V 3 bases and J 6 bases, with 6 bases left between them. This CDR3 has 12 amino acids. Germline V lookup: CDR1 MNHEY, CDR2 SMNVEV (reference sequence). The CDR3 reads CASSLVGQPQHF. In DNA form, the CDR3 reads TGTGCCAGCAGTTTGGTAGGTCAGCCCCAGCATTTT.

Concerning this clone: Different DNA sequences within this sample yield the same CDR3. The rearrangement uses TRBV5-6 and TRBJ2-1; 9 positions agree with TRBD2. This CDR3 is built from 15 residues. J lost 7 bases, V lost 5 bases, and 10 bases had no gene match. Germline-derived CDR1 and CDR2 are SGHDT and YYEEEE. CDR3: CASSTAPGLANEQFF. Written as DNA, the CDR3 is TGTGCCAGCAGTACCGCCCCGGGACTAGCAAATGAGCAGTTCTTC.

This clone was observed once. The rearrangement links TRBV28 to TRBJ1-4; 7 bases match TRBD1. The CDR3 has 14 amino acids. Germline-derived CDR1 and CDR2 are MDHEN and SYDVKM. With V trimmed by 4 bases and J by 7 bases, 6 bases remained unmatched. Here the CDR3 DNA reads TGTGCCAGCAGTTCCCACGACAGGGTTGAAAAACTGTTTTTT. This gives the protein CASSSHDRVEKLFF.

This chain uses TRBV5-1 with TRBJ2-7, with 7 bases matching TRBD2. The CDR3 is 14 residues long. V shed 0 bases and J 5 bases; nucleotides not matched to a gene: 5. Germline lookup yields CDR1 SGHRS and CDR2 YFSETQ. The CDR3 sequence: CASSLAAGVNEQYF. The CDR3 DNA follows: TGCGCCAGCAGCTTGGCGGCGGGGGTCAACGAGCAGTACTTC.

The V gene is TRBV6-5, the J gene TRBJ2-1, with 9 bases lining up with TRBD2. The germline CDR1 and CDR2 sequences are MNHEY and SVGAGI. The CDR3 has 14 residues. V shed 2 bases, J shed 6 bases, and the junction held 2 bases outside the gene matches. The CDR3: CASSYLGLANEQFF. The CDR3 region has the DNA TGTGCCAGCAGTTACCTGGGACTAGCCAATGAGCAGTTCTTC.

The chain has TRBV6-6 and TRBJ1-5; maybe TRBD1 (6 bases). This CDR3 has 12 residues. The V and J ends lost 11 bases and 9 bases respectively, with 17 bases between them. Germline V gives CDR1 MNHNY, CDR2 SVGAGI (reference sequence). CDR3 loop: CAHGRGLWPQHF. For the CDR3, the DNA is TGTGCCCACGGAAGGGGGTTATGGCCCCAGCATTTT.